This record concerns one TCR beta chain sequence. CDR3 length: 14 residues. Germline CDR1 is MDHEN and CDR2 is SYDVKM. The junction had 6 bases not matched to a gene; V was cut back by 5 bases and J by 7 bases. This table comes from immunoSEQ multiplex PCR, and its TCRdb copy is limited to in-frame clones, with some not included. This repertoire shows 190,000 or so clones, about four fifths found once; its top ten account for roughly 2.8%. The data were taken from a study of blood T cell repertoires in COVID-19. The sample comprised peripheral blood. J is TRBJ2-4 and V is TRBV28; 9 bases map to TRBD2. The sequence derives from a man in his fifties or sixties with active or convalescent COVID-19. In DNA, the CDR3 is TGTGCCAGCAGTCTTAGCGGGGGTGGTAACATTCAGTACTTC. Protein sequence: CASSLSGGGNIQYF.